This record covers a single T cell receptor beta chain. Antigen unknown. With molecular barcodes, quantitative 5'-RACE was used to make the TCR beta libraries. TCRdb independently ran MiXCR on the 5' RACE reads; one entry per CDR3 protein. The table has 250,000 or so distinct CDR3 sequences, 15% to 20% seen once. This sample is drawn from a study of CD8 T cells in ankylosing spondylitis. General study points: A TCR beta motif of under ten highly homologous variants appeared characteristic of ankylosing spondylitis blood. It was reported that disease-linked clones were significantly enriched in matched ankylosing spondylitis synovial fluid.

The specimen was blood, either unsorted or a sorted T cell fraction (not recorded which). This clonotype was obtained from a male donor with ankylosing spondylitis or in good health (not recorded which).

Here the CDR3 reads CASRLAGGSSYEQYF. CDR3 DNA: TGTGCCAGCAGACTAGCGGGAGGGAGCTCCTACGAGCAGTACTTC. V and J are TRBV7-8 and TRBJ2-7, with 13 bases identical to TRBD2. V shed 6 bases and J 0 bases; nucleotides not matched to a gene: 2. The CDR3 is made up of 15 amino acids. CDR1 and CDR2 (germline): SGHVS, FQNEAQ.